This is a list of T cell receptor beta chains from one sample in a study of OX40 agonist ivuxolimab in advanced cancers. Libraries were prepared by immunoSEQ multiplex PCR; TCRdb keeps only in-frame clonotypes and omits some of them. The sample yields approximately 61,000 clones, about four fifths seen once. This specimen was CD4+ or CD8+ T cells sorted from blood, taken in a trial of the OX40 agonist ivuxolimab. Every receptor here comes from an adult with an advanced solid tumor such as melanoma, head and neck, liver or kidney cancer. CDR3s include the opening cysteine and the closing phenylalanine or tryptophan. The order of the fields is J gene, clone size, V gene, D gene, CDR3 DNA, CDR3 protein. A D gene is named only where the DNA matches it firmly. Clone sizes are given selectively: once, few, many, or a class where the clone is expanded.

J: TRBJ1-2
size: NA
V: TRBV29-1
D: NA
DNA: TGCAGCGTCCTAAGGGGGGGCAAGGACTATGGCTACACCTTC
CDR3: CSVLRGGKDYGYTF

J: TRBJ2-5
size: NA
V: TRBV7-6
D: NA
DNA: TGTGCCAGCAGCACAGAAACCCAAGAGACCCAGTACTTC
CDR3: CASSTETQETQYF

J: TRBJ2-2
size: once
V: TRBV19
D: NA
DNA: TGTGCCAGTGTACAGGGTCGGAACACCGGGGAGCTGTTTTTT
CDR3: CASVQGRNTGELFF

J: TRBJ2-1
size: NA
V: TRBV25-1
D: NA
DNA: TGTGCCAGCAGTGAATTGGCGGGGTTTCAGACTAAGGAGCAGTTCTTC
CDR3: CASSELAGFQTKEQFF

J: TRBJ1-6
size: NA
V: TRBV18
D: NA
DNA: TGTGCCAGCTCACCAAGCTCCTATAATTCACCCCTCCACTTT
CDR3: CASSPSSYNSPLHF

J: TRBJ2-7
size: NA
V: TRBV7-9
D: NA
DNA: TGTGCCAGCAGCGAGGTGGGAGGCGAGCAGTACTTC
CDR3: CASSEVGGEQYF

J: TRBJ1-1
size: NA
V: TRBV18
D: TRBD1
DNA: TGTGCCAGCTCCCCGGGACAGGGAAACACTGAAGCTTTCTTT
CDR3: CASSPGQGNTEAFF

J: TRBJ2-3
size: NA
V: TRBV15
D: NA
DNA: TGTGCCACCAGCAGAGATCGTCCAGGGGCGGGCACAGATACGCAGTATTTT
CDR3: CATSRDRPGAGTDTQYF

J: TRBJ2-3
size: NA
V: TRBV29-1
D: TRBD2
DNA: TGCAGCGTCGGGGTACTAGCGGATACGCAGTATTTT
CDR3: CSVGVLADTQYF

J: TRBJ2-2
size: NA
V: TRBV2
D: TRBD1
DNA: TGTGCCAGCAGTCGAAAACAGGGGGGGGAGCTGTTTTTT
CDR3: CASSRKQGGELFF

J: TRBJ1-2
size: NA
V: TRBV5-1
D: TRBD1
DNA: TGCGCCAGCAGTTACCGAACAGGGGATGGCTACACCTTC
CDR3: CASSYRTGDGYTF

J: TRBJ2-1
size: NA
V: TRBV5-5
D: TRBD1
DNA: TGTGCCAGCACCCACTATACAGGGGATGACTACAATGAGCAGTTCTTC
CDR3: CASTHYTGDDYNEQFF

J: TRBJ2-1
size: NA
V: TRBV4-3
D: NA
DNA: TGCGCCAGCAGCCAAGGGACGGGACGGTCCTACAATGAGCAGTTCTTC
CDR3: CASSQGTGRSYNEQFF

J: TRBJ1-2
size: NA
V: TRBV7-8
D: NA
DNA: TGTGCCAGCAGTCCCCTACAGGGTGTCGGAGGCTACACCTTC
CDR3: CASSPLQGVGGYTF

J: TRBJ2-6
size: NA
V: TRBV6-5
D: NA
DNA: TGTGCCAGCAGTCCCCTCTCTGGGGCCAACGTCCTGACTTTC
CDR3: CASSPLSGANVLTF

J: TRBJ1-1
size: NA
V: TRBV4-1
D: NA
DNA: TGCGCCAGCAGGGCCAGGGTGATGGACACTGAAGCTTTCTTT
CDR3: CASRARVMDTEAFF

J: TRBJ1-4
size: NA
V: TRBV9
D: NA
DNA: TGTGCCAGCAGCAGGGACGGATATAATGAAAAACTGTTTTTT
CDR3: CASSRDGYNEKLFF

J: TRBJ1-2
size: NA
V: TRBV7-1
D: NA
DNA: TGTGCCAGCAGGCACGCCGAGGGACGGTCAAACTATGGCTACACCTTC
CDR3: CASRHAEGRSNYGYTF

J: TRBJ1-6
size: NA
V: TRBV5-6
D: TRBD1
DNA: TGTGCCAGCAGTCGCGGACAGGGGGGTTATTCACCCCTCCACTTT
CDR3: CASSRGQGGYSPLHF

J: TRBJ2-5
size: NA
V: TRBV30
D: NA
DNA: TGTGCCTGGCAGACTAGTGGCGAGACCCAGTACTTC
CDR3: CAWQTSGETQYF

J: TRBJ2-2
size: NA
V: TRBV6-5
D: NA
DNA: TGTGCCAGCTCCGATATTAACACCGGGGAGCTGTTTTTT
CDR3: CASSDINTGELFF

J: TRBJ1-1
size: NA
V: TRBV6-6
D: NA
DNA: TGTGCCAGCAGTACGACAGGAATCCTCGCTGAAGCTTTCTTT
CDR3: CASSTTGILAEAFF

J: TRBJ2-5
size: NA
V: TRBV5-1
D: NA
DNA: TGCGCCAGCAGCACAGAGAACCAAGAGACCCAGTACTTC
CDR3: CASSTENQETQYF

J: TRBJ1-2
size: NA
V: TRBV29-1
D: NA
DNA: TGCAGCGTTCGGGTAGACTATGGCTACACCTTC
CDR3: CSVRVDYGYTF

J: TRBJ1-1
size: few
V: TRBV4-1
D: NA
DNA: TGCGCCAGCAGCCCCGAGGGGGTGTGGAACACTGAAGCTTTCTTT
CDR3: CASSPEGVWNTEAFF

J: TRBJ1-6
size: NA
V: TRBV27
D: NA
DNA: TGTGCCAGCAGTTTAGAAGCTGGGGTGAGTGCCTATAATTCACCCCTCCACTTT
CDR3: CASSLEAGVSAYNSPLHF

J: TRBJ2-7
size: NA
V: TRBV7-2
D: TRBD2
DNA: TGTGCCAGCAGCTTAGCAAGCGGGGTAGGCGAGCAGTACTTC
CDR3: CASSLASGVGEQYF

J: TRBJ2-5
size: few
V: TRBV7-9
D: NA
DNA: TGTGCCAGCAGCTTAGCCCAGGGGCCGGGAGAGACCCAGTACTTC
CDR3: CASSLAQGPGETQYF